A single sample is the source of the 20 T cell receptor beta chains below, sequenced in a study of OX40 agonist ivuxolimab in advanced cancers. Sequencing used immunoSEQ multiplex PCR; TCRdb keeps in-frame clones, though not all of them. The table shows roughly 80,000 clones, with about 86% occurring only once. Sequencing used CD4+ or CD8+ T cells sorted from blood, obtained in a trial of the OX40 agonist ivuxolimab. The source is an adult with an advanced solid tumor such as melanoma, head and neck, liver or kidney cancer.

This chain links TRBV25-1 with TRBJ2-1, with D possibly matching TRBD2 (5 bases). The CDR3 extends over 13 amino acids. The V end lost 6 bases, the J end lost 6 bases, and 12 bases lay between the germline ends. Germline assignment: CDR1 MGHDK and CDR2 SYGVNS. CDR3 DNA: TGTGCCAGCAGAGCCTCGGGGAGCAATGAGCAGTTCTTC. Translating it yields CASRASGSNEQFF.

The genes are TRBV2 and TRBJ2-7, with D possibly matching TRBD1 (6 bases). V was trimmed by 8 bases and J by 1 base, leaving 18 bases between them. This CDR3 contains 15 residues. The germline V gene encodes CDR1 SNHLY and CDR2 FYNNEI. Written as DNA, the CDR3 is TGTGCCAGCGGCGAAGGGACACCGTTATCCTACGAGCAGTACTTC. This sequence encodes CASGEGTPLSYEQYF.

The gene calls are TRBV6-1 and TRBJ2-5, with TRBD1 matching 7 bases. Germline loops: CDR1 MNHNS, CDR2 SASEGT. V lost 1 base to trimming and J lost 2 bases; unmatched junction nucleotides: 4. The CDR3 extends over 15 amino acids. The CDR3 protein is CASSEVSDRQETQYF. The DNA for the CDR3 is TGTGCCAGCAGTGAAGTGTCGGACAGGCAAGAGACCCAGTACTTC.

The chain links TRBV30 to TRBJ2-5; D gene uncertain. V lost 3 bases to trimming and J lost 1 base, with 6 bases between them. Germline CDR1 is GTSNPN and CDR2 is SVGIG (reference sequence). The CDR3 covers 12 residues. The CDR3 DNA is TGTGCCTGGAGGCAGGCCCAAGAGACCCAGTACTTC. Translation: CAWRQAQETQYF. The full variable domain, in which reference TRBV30 and TRBJ2-5 provide the parts outside the CDR3, is SQTIHQWPATLVQPVGSPLSLECTVEGTSNPNLYWYRQAAGRGLQLLFYSVGIGQISSEVPQNLSASRPQDRQFILSSKKLLLSDSGFYLCAWRQAQETQYFGPGTRLLVL.

The genes are TRBV6-5 and TRBJ1-5, with unresolved D. The CDR3 is 15 residues long. V was pared by 10 bases and J by 0 bases, with 16 bases between. In germline, CDR1 is MNHEY, CDR2 SVGAGI. CDR3 amino acids: CATQRSGFSNQPQHF. Here the CDR3 DNA reads TGTGCCACCCAACGGTCCGGTTTTAGCAATCAGCCCCAGCATTTT.

The chain recombines TRBV2 with TRBJ1-1, with 9 bases identical to TRBD1. CDR3 length equals 13 residues. The germline CDR1 and CDR2 sequences are SNHLY and FYNNEI. The trim removed 6 bases at V and 7 bases at J, leaving 6 bases unmatched. The CDR3 protein is CASSAQGAGEAFF. The CDR3 region has the DNA TGTGCCAGCAGCGCACAGGGGGCGGGTGAAGCTTTCTTT.

The rearrangement links TRBV5-1 to TRBJ1-2; TRBD1 matches 8 bases. The CDR3 is made up of 13 amino acids. With 4 bases clipped from V and 5 bases from J, the junction kept 4 bases outside the gene matches. Per germline, CDR1 SGHRS and CDR2 YFSETQ. Here the CDR3 reads CASSVDRAYGYTF. The DNA of the CDR3 is TGCGCCAGCAGCGTGGACAGGGCGTATGGCTACACCTTC.

The chain combines TRBV2 with TRBJ2-2, with a weak D call TRBD1 (5 bases). The CDR3 consists of 15 residues. V lost 6 bases to trimming and J lost 0 bases, with 11 bases between them. From germline, CDR1 is SNHLY and CDR2 FYNNEI. The CDR3 loop reads CASRQDSTNTGELFF. The CDR3 nucleotides read TGTGCCAGCAGGCAAGACAGTACGAACACCGGGGAGCTGTTTTTT.

This chain uses TRBV29-1 with TRBJ2-3, with unresolved D. V dropped 4 bases and J dropped 9 bases, with 14 bases sitting between them. The CDR3 runs to 12 residues. CDR1 and CDR2 from the germline V gene are SQVTM and ANQGSEA. The CDR3 loop is CSVGIRPETQYF. In DNA, the CDR3 is TGCAGCGTTGGTATTAGACCGGAAACGCAGTATTTT.

This clone has just one count. V is TRBV7-9 and J is TRBJ1-1; D is perhaps TRBD1 (6 bases). The CDR3 runs to 14 residues. V was cut by 5 bases and J by 4 bases, with 14 bases left in between. Germline CDR1 and CDR2: SEHNR and FQNEAQ (reference sequence). For the CDR3, the DNA is TGTGCCAGCAGCATTGAACAGGGATTCACTGAAGCTTTCTTT. Translation: CASSIEQGFTEAFF. Complete variable domain (other parts from reference TRBV7-9 and TRBJ1-1): DTGVSQNPRHKITKRGQNVTFRCDPISEHNRLYWYRQTLGQGPEFLTYFQNEAQLEKSRLLSDRFSAERPKGSFSTLEIQRTEQGDSAMYLCASSIEQGFTEAFFGQGTRLTVV.

This sequence joins TRBV6-1 and TRBJ1-5; a possible D gene is TRBD1 (5 bases). The CDR3 is 12 residues long. Per the germline V gene, CDR1 is MNHNS and CDR2 is SASEGT. Trimming took off 7 bases at V and 6 bases at J, with 10 bases between the two ends. For the CDR3, the DNA is TGTGCCAGCAAAGAGGGGACTCAGCCCCAGCATTTT. This sequence encodes CASKEGTQPQHF.

The count of this clone is one. The chain employs TRBV5-1 and TRBJ1-2; D gene uncertain. CDR1 is SGHRS and CDR2 is YFSETQ in the germline V gene. The CDR3 covers 16 residues. Trimming cost V 0 bases and J 4 bases, with 16 bases left between them. CDR3 sequence: CASSLVGGQGLYGYTF. DNA of the CDR3: TGCGCCAGCAGCTTGGTCGGAGGGCAAGGCCTCTATGGCTACACCTTC.

This chain uses TRBV30 with TRBJ2-2; tentatively, D is TRBD2 (5 bases). CDR3 length: 13 amino acids. Germline values: CDR1 GTSNPN, CDR2 SVGIG (reference sequence). V lost 2 bases and J lost 7, with 11 bases in between. The CDR3 DNA reads TGTGCCTGGAGTCCCACTAGGGTCGGGGAGCTGTTTTTT. It translates to CAWSPTRVGELFF.

The rearrangement links TRBV7-6 to TRBJ1-4; 8 bases fit TRBD1. Germline CDR1 and CDR2: SGHVS and FNYEAQ. The V gene end was trimmed by 5 bases and the J gene end by 5 bases; junction bases not matched to a gene: 7. This CDR3 is built from 15 residues. CDR3 loop: CASSPQRTGNEKLFF. For the CDR3, the DNA is TGTGCCAGCAGCCCCCAACGGACAGGGAATGAAAAACTGTTTTTT.

This chain links TRBV10-2 with TRBJ2-7; TRBD2 agrees at 7 bases. V shed 2 bases and J 9 bases; nucleotides not matched to a gene: 7. Germline CDR1 is WSHSY and CDR2 is SAAADI. CDR3 size: 13 residues. CDR3 amino acids: CASSEAGRGMQYF. DNA for the CDR3: TGCGCCAGCAGTGAGGCTGGGAGGGGTATGCAGTACTTC.

The chain carries TRBV2 and TRBJ1-2, with 9 nucleotides matching TRBD1. CDR1 and CDR2 (germline): SNHLY, FYNNEI. This CDR3 spans 14 amino acids. Trimming cost V 5 bases and J 6 bases; bases outside gene matches: 7. CDR3 sequence: CASSPLQGAHGYTF. DNA of the CDR3: TGTGCCAGCAGTCCACTACAGGGGGCGCATGGCTACACCTTC.

This rearrangement joins TRBV10-1 to TRBJ2-3, with D tentatively TRBD1 or TRBD2 (6 bases each). V lost 2 bases to trimming and J lost 2 bases, with 11 bases between them. Germline V gene data show CDR1 as WNHNN and CDR2 as SYGVQD (reference sequence). This CDR3 region has 15 residues. The CDR3 bases are TGCGCCAGCAGTGAGCGACGGGGGCCCACAGATACGCAGTATTTT. It yields the protein CASSERRGPTDTQYF.

This chain links TRBV19 with TRBJ1-1, with no clear D. This CDR3 has 14 residues. Germline V gene lookup returns CDR1 LNHDA and CDR2 SQIVND (reference sequence). V was shortened by 6 bases and J by 0 bases, with 11 bases between the two germline ends. CDR3 loop: CASRYRAVNTEAFF. The CDR3 nucleotides are TGTGCCAGTAGATATCGGGCCGTGAACACTGAAGCTTTCTTT.

By share, this clone ranks as medium-sized. The chain joins TRBV29-1 to TRBJ1-5; D might be TRBD1 (5 bases). V lost 6 bases and J lost 6, with 15 bases in between. The germline V gene has CDR1 SQVTM and CDR2 ANQGSEA. The CDR3 contains 13 residues. The CDR3 is CSVGGESGQPQHF. For the CDR3, the DNA is TGCAGCGTGGGGGGTGAGAGCGGTCAGCCCCAGCATTTT.

V is TRBV4-1 and J is TRBJ2-5, with TRBD2 matching over 11 bases. CDR1 and CDR2 from the germline V gene are MGHRA and YSYEKL. V gave up 1 base and J gave up 7 bases; unmatched junction bases: 11. This CDR3 spans 17 amino acids. Here the CDR3 DNA reads TGCGCCAGCAGCCAAGGCTGGGGTAGCGGGGGGGCGGGGACCCAGTACTTC. This gives the protein CASSQGWGSGGAGTQYF.